Presented here are 2 T cell receptor beta chains from one specimen sequenced in a study of shared clonotypes between healthy human individuals. Clones were read by immunoSEQ multiplex PCR, and TCRdb kept only the in-frame ones, dropping some. The data show around 2.3 million clones, with about 94% seen just once and more than 0.1% held by the top ten. Sequencing used naive CD4+ T cells sorted from blood. The subset denotes: CD45RA+ positively selected. Receptors were obtained from a man younger than 35 in good health.

This chain links TRBV5-4 with TRBJ2-3; TRBD2 matches at 7 bases. CDR3 length: 18 amino acids. The J segment lost 4 bases and the V segment lost 3 bases, leaving 17 bases of the junction unmatched. The V gene's germline CDR1 is SGHNT and CDR2 YYREEE (reference sequence). In DNA form, the CDR3 reads TGTGCCAGCAGCTCCCGAGAAGCGGGGAGGACGGGGGCAGATACGCAGTATTTT. It yields the protein CASSSREAGRTGADTQYF.

The chain carries TRBV7-9 and TRBJ2-7, with D possibly matching TRBD1 (7 bases). V gave up 0 bases and J gave up 5 bases, with 14 bases separating them. CDR1 and CDR2 from the germline V gene are SEHNR and FQNEAQ (reference sequence). This CDR3 has 15 amino acids. The CDR3 is CASSLAQAGGNEQYF. In nucleotides, the CDR3 is TGTGCCAGCAGCTTAGCCCAGGCAGGGGGGAACGAGCAGTACTTC.